This T cell receptor beta chain emerged from a study of blood T cell repertoires in COVID-19 (dated by TCRdb to the early 2020s). In the study overall: The collaborator samples originated in the United States, Italy and Spain and spanned the acute and convalescent phases of COVID-19. Where HLA class I and class II types were available, the types were taken from metadata supplied by the sample provider, not from assay-based typing. The prospective study material was composed of cDNA or gDNA derived from T cells, B-cell-depleted T cells, or PBMCs. A de-identified subject ID, COVID-19 status, age in years and sex were almost always included in the sample metadata. The repertoires were released in a freely available public database meant as a resource for research on the immune response to SARS-CoV-2. Deeply sampled blood TCRbeta repertoires from subjects exposed to, actively infected with, or recovered from COVID-19 were included in the dataset. Samples came from the ongoing ImmuneRACE study (first 160 participants) plus 1,254 subjects from 6 global collaborators. The paper's findings and limits, for the study overall: How much clinical and demographic metadata was included differed by source and by participant, and the metadata was provided uncurated.

Enrolling through a virtual design, the prospective study's participants ranged in age from roughly 18 to 95 years and lived across 20 to 25 United States geographic areas. In the prospective study, participants were assigned to cohorts based on the clinical history participants reported in a screening survey and a study questionnaire. ImmuneRACE Cohort 3 recovered participants were defined by two consecutive negative NP/OP PCR tests, healthcare professional clearance, or symptom resolution. Mobile phlebotomists in the prospective study collected whole blood, serum and a nasopharyngeal or oropharyngeal swab from every participant. Over a roughly 2-month period, participants in the prospective study had the option of providing additional blood draws and questionnaires. Before DNA extraction, prospective study blood samples were shipped either frozen or at room temperature. The germline V gene specifies MNHEY as CDR1 and SVGEGT as CDR2. Trimming costs V 4 bases and J 0 bases, and their ends lie 15 bases apart. The CDR3 sequence holds 17 residues, the cysteine and phenylalanine included. Only the CDR3 part of the read is kept: 51 bases, read in frame from the first base.

TCRbeta CDR3 regions were amplified from genomic DNA by means of the immunoSEQ Assay, a bias-controlled multiplex PCR. The paper's data handling went like this. Nucleated cell counts per sample were estimated from amplification of reference gene primers within the assay. To quantify the absolute abundance of each unique TCRbeta CDR3 rearrangement, sequence reads were collapsed and filtered. For each sample, productive Simpson clonality was calculated as the square root of Simpson's diversity index over productive rearrangements. Entries here come from immuneACCESS through TCRdb and include only in-frame sequences with V and J called. Some clones fail to appear in such tables; in the studies checked, an unresolved V gene covers under half of the shortfall, and the cause of the remainder is unknown. V, J and clone size derive from that table, while D and trimming were established from the DNA sequence. Here the sample has 350,000 to 400,000 clones; around 87% occur a single time. Roughly 1% of the sample comes from the top ten.

Note on this clone: Its antigen is unknown. Per-base qualities were not stored, and no clone one base away is much larger.

The sequence joins TRBV6-2 or TRBV6-3 to TRBJ2-2; perhaps TRBD2 is the D gene, with 6 bases matching. What was sequenced was PBMCs or T cells enriched from blood (not recorded which). This clonotype originated in a man aged 18 to 30 who had recovered from COVID-19. The CDR3 in this case is CASSWTPGLANTGELFF. The nucleotide sequence is TGTGCCAGCAGTTGGACTCCGGGACTGGCGAACACCGGGGAGCTGTTTTTT.